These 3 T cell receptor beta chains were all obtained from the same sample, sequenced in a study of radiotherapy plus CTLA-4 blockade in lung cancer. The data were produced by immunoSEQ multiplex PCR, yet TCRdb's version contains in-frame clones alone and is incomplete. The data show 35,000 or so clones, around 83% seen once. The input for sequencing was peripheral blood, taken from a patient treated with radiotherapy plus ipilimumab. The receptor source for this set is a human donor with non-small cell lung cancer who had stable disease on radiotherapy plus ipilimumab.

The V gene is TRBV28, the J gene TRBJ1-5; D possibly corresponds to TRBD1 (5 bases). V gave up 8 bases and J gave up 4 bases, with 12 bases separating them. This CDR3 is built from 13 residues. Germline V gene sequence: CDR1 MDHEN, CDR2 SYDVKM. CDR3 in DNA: TGTGCCAGCCGGGGGGTTTGGAATCAGCCCCAGCATTTT. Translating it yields CASRGVWNQPQHF.

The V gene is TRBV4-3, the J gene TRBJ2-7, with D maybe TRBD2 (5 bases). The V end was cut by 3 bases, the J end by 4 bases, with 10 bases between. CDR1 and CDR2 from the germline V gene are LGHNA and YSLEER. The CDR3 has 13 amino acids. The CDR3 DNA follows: TGCGCCAGCAGCCAGCGGACGGGGTACGAGCAGTACTTC. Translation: CASSQRTGYEQYF.

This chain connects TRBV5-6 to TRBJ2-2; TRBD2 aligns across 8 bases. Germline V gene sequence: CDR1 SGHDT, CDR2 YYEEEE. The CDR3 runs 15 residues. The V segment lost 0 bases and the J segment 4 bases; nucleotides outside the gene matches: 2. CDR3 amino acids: CASSLAGGGTGELFF. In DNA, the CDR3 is TGTGCCAGCAGCTTGGCGGGGGGGGGCACCGGGGAGCTGTTTTTT.